The clone carrying this T cell receptor beta chain has a handful of counts. The antigen is unknown. This CDR3 spans 15 amino acids. Losses at the gene ends were 5 bases for V and 5 bases for J; bases not matched to a gene: 7. The germline gives CDR1 SGHTA, CDR2 FQGTGA. The PCR contained 60 Vbeta and 13 Jbeta primers. Data came from immunoSEQ multiplex PCR; TCRdb stores just in-frame clones and leaves some out. The sample lists roughly 160,000 clones; roughly two thirds were seen once. These data are taken from a study of cytomegalovirus exposure and HLA in healthy donors. Study-wide findings and caveats: One variant, a missense change in DCLRE1C, was linked in a later analysis to TCR beta V- and J-gene trimming. Among immune exposure information, only CMV serostatus was available.

J is TRBJ2-3 and V is TRBV7-3; 10 bases map to TRBD2. Sequenced material: PBMCs. The clonotype comes from a woman in her twenties or thirties in good health and CMV-seronegative. The CDR3, as DNA: TGTGCCAGCAGCCCATTAGCGGGAGGAGGAGATACGCAGTATTTT. It translates to CASSPLAGGGDTQYF.